This T cell receptor (beta chain) was retrieved from a study of T cell responses to AZD1222 COVID-19 vaccine. The wider study: Second doses that came at about 4 or about 12 weeks were put together.

General study results and limits: Most donors were white British and more were female, and clonal diversity was possibly underestimated. Spike-specific TCR repertoires showed rising breadth and depth after two AZD1222 doses. The study reported that nearly half of spike-specific TCRs target unmutated variant regions.

As regards this clone: Antigen specificity is unknown.

The protocol was immunoSEQ multiplex PCR, while the TCRdb copy is restricted to in-frame clones and leaves out a portion. The sample carries 120,000 or so clones, about 81% recorded once. Sequencing was performed on peripheral blood, taken on day 0 of AZD1222 vaccination. This clonotype was obtained from an adult in good health.

The CDR3 nucleotides are TGTGCCAGCAGCCTACAGGGAGCTGCCAAAAACATTCAGTACTTC. This gives the protein CASSLQGAAKNIQYF. The chain is built from TRBV2 and TRBJ2-4, with D possibly being TRBD1 (6 bases). Per the germline V gene, CDR1 is SNHLY and CDR2 is FYNNEI. The V end was cut by 6 bases, the J end by 1 base, with 13 bases between. The CDR3 runs to 15 residues.